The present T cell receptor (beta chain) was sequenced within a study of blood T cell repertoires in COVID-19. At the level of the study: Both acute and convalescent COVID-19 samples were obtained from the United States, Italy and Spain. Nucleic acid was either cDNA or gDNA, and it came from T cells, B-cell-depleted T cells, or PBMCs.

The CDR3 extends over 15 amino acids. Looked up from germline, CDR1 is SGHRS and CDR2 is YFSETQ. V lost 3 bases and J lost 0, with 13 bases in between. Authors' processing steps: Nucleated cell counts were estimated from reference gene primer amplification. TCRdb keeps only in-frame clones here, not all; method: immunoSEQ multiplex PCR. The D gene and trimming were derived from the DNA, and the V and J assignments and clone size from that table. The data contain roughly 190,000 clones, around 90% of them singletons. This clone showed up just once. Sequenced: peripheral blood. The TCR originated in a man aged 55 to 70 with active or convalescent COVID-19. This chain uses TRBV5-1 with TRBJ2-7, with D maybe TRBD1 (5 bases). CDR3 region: CASSYDDRTSYEQYF. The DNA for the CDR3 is TGCGCCAGCAGCTACGACGACAGAACCTCCTACGAGCAGTACTTC.